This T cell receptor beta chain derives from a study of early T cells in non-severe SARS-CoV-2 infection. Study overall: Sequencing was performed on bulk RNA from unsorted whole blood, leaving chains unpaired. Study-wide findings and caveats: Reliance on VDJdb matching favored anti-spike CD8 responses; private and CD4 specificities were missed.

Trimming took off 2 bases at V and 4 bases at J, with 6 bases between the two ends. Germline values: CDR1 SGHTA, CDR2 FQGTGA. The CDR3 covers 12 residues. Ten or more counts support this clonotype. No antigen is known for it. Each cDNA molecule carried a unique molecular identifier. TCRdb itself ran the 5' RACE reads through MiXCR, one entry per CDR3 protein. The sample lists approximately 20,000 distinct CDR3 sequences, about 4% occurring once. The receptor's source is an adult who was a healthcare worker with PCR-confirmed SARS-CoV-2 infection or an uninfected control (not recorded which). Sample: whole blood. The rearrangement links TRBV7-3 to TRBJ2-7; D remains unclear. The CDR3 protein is CASSLLVYEQYF. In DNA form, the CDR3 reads TGTGCCAGCAGCTTACTGGTATACGAGCAGTACTTC.